This T cell receptor beta chain stems from a study of cytomegalovirus exposure and HLA in healthy donors. The study ran its PCR with 60 Vbeta and 13 Jbeta primers. This table comes from immunoSEQ multiplex PCR, and its TCRdb copy is limited to in-frame clones, with some not included. The sample contains under 150,000 clones, under 85% of which appear only once. Germline CDR1 is MGHRA and CDR2 is YSYEKL. This CDR3 spans 17 amino acids. V was pared by 2 bases and J by 4 bases, with 18 bases between. This sequence joins TRBV4-1 and TRBJ2-1; D perhaps matches TRBD2 (6 bases). Sequenced: PBMCs. The clonotype originates from a boy younger than 18 in good health and CMV-seronegative. CDR3 DNA: TGCGCCAGCAGCCAAACCGCGGGACCCGGTTTGTACAATGAGCAGTTCTTC. It encodes CASSQTAGPGLYNEQFF.